This T cell receptor (beta chain) was observed in a study of OX40 agonist ivuxolimab in advanced cancers. The data were produced by immunoSEQ multiplex PCR, yet TCRdb's version contains in-frame clones alone and is incomplete. The sample records about 80,000 clones, 84% being singletons. Germline V CDR1 and CDR2: GTSNPN, SVGIG (reference sequence). V was clipped by 2 bases and J by 2 bases, with 19 bases between them. The CDR3 consists of 16 residues. Source: CD4+ or CD8+ T cells sorted from blood, taken in a trial of the OX40 agonist ivuxolimab. The rearrangement uses TRBV30 and TRBJ2-7; no clear D gene. The TCR sequence derives from an adult with an advanced solid tumor such as melanoma, head and neck, liver or kidney cancer. The CDR3 reads CAWSSSGSRTPYEQYF. CDR3 nucleotides: TGTGCCTGGAGTTCCTCGGGCTCCCGGACCCCCTACGAGCAGTACTTC. The full variable domain, with the rest looked up from reference TRBV30 and TRBJ2-7, is SQTIHQWPATLVQPVGSPLSLECTVEGTSNPNLYWYRQAAGRGLQLLFYSVGIGQISSEVPQNLSASRPQDRQFILSSKKLLLSDSGFYLCAWSSSGSRTPYEQYFGPGTRLTVT.